A selection of T cell receptor beta chains follows, all from one sample in a study of identifying expanded T cells in peripheral blood. Here immunoSEQ multiplex PCR was the method, and the copy in TCRdb shows in-frame clones only, minus some. The table shows tens of thousands of clones, with nearly 90% occurring only once. Sample: blood. The receptor source for this set is a person aged 18 to 75 in good health. CDR3s include the opening cysteine and the closing phenylalanine or tryptophan. The D gene is left open where the match is weak. Size tells how often a clone was seen (once, few, many) or the class of an expanded clone, and some rows leave it out.

V gene	clone size	J gene	CDR3 length	D gene	CDR3 protein	CDR3 DNA
TRBV25-1	NA	TRBJ1-1	13	TRBD1	CASVTGTNTEAFF	TGTGCCAGCGTGACAGGGACGAACACTGAAGCTTTCTTT
TRBV6-1	NA	TRBJ2-5	15	TRBD2	CASVIASGGAETQYF	TGTGCCAGCGTTATCGCTAGCGGGGGGGCAGAGACCCAGTACTTC
TRBV7-6	NA	TRBJ2-4	16	TRBD2	CASSASAGGAKNIQYF	TGTGCCAGCAGCGCTTCGGCGGGAGGTGCCAAAAACATTCAGTACTTC
TRBV19	NA	TRBJ2-3	14	TRBD2	CASSIWTSADTQYF	TGTGCCAGTAGTATATGGACTAGCGCAGATACGCAGTATTTT
TRBV19	NA	TRBJ1-5	15	NA	CASSITAGSNQPQHF	TGTGCCAGTAGTATAACCGCCGGGAGCAATCAGCCCCAGCATTTT
TRBV5-4	NA	TRBJ1-1	16	NA	CASSPTGGRMNTEAFF	TGTGCCAGCAGCCCGACGGGGGGACGGATGAACACTGAAGCTTTCTTT
TRBV29-1	few	TRBJ2-2	14	NA	CSVGVGANTGELFF	TGCAGCGTTGGAGTCGGAGCGAACACCGGGGAGCTGTTTTTT
TRBV7-9	few	TRBJ1-4	13	NA	CASSRGPNEKLFF	TGTGCCAGCAGTCGGGGTCCGAATGAAAAACTGTTTTTT
TRBV23-1	NA	TRBJ1-4	19	NA	CASSQSSRDIRATNEKLFF	TGCGCCAGCAGTCAATCAAGTCGGGACATAAGGGCAACTAATGAAAAACTGTTTTTT
TRBV6-5	NA	TRBJ1-2	16	NA	CASSYSPTGINYGYTF	TGTGCCAGCAGTTACTCCCCGACAGGAATAAACTATGGCTACACCTTC
TRBV7-9	NA	TRBJ1-3	15	NA	CASSQQGLSGNTIYF	TGTGCCAGCAGCCAACAGGGCCTCTCTGGAAACACCATATATTTT
TRBV19	NA	TRBJ2-2	16	TRBD1	CASSYQTGGRAGELFF	TGTGCCAGTAGTTATCAGACAGGGGGTAGAGCCGGGGAGCTGTTTTTT
TRBV15	once	TRBJ1-2	16	TRBD1	CATSRDLQGAGYGYTF	TGTGCCACCAGCAGAGATTTACAGGGGGCCGGCTATGGCTACACCTTC
TRBV4-1	NA	TRBJ1-5	15	NA	CASSQVAYSNQPQHF	TGCGCCAGCAGCCAAGTGGCGTATAGCAATCAGCCCCAGCATTTT
TRBV10-1	NA	TRBJ2-1	16	TRBD2	CASSDRAGGDLKEQFF	TGCGCCAGCAGTGATCGAGCGGGGGGAGATCTAAAGGAGCAGTTCTTC
TRBV4-3	NA	TRBJ1-2	15	NA	CASSQRTGATYGYTF	TGCGCCAGCAGCCAACGGACTGGGGCAACCTATGGCTACACCTTC
TRBV6-5	NA	TRBJ1-2	16	NA	CASSYSYRAVDYGYTF	TGTGCCAGCAGTTACTCCTACCGGGCGGTTGACTATGGCTACACCTTC
TRBV5-1	NA	TRBJ1-3	17	TRBD1	CASSLESGGPLGGTIYF	TGCGCCAGCAGCTTGGAGTCAGGGGGACCTCTCGGGGGCACCATATATTTT
TRBV18	NA	TRBJ2-2	15	TRBD1	CASSLGQGDTGELFF	TGTGCCAGCTCACTGGGACAGGGGGACACCGGGGAGCTGTTTTTT
TRBV6-4	NA	TRBJ2-6	17	TRBD1	CASSDRGTGSGANVLTF	TGTGCCAGCAGTGACAGAGGGACAGGCTCTGGGGCCAACGTCCTGACTTTC
TRBV21-1	NA	TRBJ1-4	16	NA	CASSKARDRGREKLFF	TGTGCCAGCAGCAAAGCCCGGGACAGGGGGCGGGAAAAACTGTTTTTT
TRBV29-1	once	TRBJ1-2	15	NA	CSVAGTGPFRYGYTF	TGCAGCGTTGCTGGGACGGGACCTTTTAGGTATGGCTACACCTTC
TRBV18	NA	TRBJ2-1	14	NA	CASSSTPRGNEQFF	TGTGCCAGCTCCTCAACCCCAAGGGGCAATGAGCAGTTCTTC
TRBV19	NA	TRBJ1-2	12	NA	CASSSAATSYTF	TGTGCCAGTAGTTCGGCGGCTACGAGCTACACCTTC
TRBV18	NA	TRBJ2-7	15	NA	CASSPQSGPGGEQYF	TGTGCCAGCTCACCACAATCGGGGCCTGGGGGCGAGCAGTACTTC
TRBV4-1	NA	TRBJ1-2	16	NA	CASRHTGGREARGYTF	TGCGCCAGCAGGCACACGGGCGGGAGGGAAGCTCGGGGCTACACCTTC
TRBV29-1	once	TRBJ1-1	12	NA	CSVEFWGDEAFF	TGCAGCGTTGAATTTTGGGGAGATGAAGCTTTCTTT
TRBV6-4	NA	TRBJ2-4	13	TRBD1	CASSTTGGNIQYF	TGTGCCAGCAGCACGACAGGGGGGAACATTCAGTACTTC
TRBV7-9	once	TRBJ2-1	16	NA	CASSLPEKPSYNEQFF	TGTGCCAGCAGCTTACCAGAAAAGCCCTCCTACAATGAGCAGTTCTTC
TRBV19	NA	TRBJ2-5	14	NA	CASSIGAPQETQYF	TGTGCCAGTAGTATAGGGGCACCTCAAGAGACCCAGTACTTC
TRBV9	NA	TRBJ2-7	17	TRBD2	CASSAGGVAKRSYEQYF	TGTGCCAGCAGCGCGGGGGGGGTAGCGAAGCGCTCCTACGAGCAGTACTTC
TRBV7-3	NA	TRBJ2-1	15	NA	CASSLGTPSYNEQFF	TGTGCCAGCAGCCTCGGGACACCTTCCTACAATGAGCAGTTCTTC
TRBV14	NA	TRBJ1-2	16	NA	CASSQYSGRWEDGYTF	TGTGCCAGCAGCCAATATTCGGGGCGATGGGAAGATGGCTACACCTTC
TRBV18	NA	TRBJ1-1	15	NA	CASSSSGTWGTEAFF	TGTGCCAGCTCAAGCTCAGGGACCTGGGGGACTGAAGCTTTCTTT
TRBV10-3	NA	TRBJ1-1	12	NA	CATRIENTEAFF	TGTGCCACCCGGATAGAGAACACTGAAGCTTTCTTT
TRBV6-5	NA	TRBJ1-2	13	NA	CASRVNTGVGYTF	TGTGCCAGCAGAGTTAATACAGGCGTTGGCTACACCTTC
TRBV5-6	NA	TRBJ1-4	16	NA	CASSLLDDATNEKLFF	TGTGCCAGCAGCTTGTTGGACGACGCAACTAATGAAAAACTGTTTTTT
TRBV9	few	TRBJ1-3	14	NA	CASSVASSGNTIYF	TGTGCCAGCAGCGTAGCATCCTCTGGAAACACCATATATTTT
TRBV7-2	NA	TRBJ2-7	19	TRBD2	CASSLVVGLASGRSNEQYF	TGTGCCAGCAGCTTAGTCGTCGGGTTGGCTAGCGGGAGGTCCAACGAGCAGTACTTC